A single sample is the source of the 28 T cell receptor beta chains below, sequenced in a study of control samples from healthy donors and cancer patients. Measured with immunoSEQ multiplex PCR; TCRdb has only the in-frame clones, and not every one. The top ten clones hold 5% to 7% of a sample with roughly 80,000 clones, nearly 90% of them seen once. Sequenced sample: blood. These receptors were obtained from a woman aged 45-60 years in good health.

This chain's CDR3 is CASSLTPGAYYGYTF. The CDR3, as DNA: TGTGCCAGCAGCTTAACTCCAGGGGCCTACTATGGCTACACCTTC. The chain employs TRBV7-9 and TRBJ1-2, with TRBD1 as a possible D gene (6 bases). With 2 bases removed from V and 3 bases from J, the gap between germline ends came to 13 bases. Germline V gene sequence: CDR1 SEHNR, CDR2 FQNEAQ (reference sequence). CDR3 length: 15 residues.

This clone was seen a single time. This chain connects TRBV2 to TRBJ1-1; 7 positions agree with TRBD1. Germline V gene data show CDR1 as SNHLY and CDR2 as FYNNEI. The CDR3 is 15 residues long. V lost 5 bases, J lost 3 bases, and 9 bases stayed unmatched. CDR3 residues: CASSSSTGVDTEAFF. The CDR3, as DNA: TGTGCCAGCAGTTCCAGTACAGGGGTCGACACTGAAGCTTTCTTT.

The V call is TRBV12-2, the J call TRBJ2-7; the table names TRBD1, a call not compared with the DNA. TRBV12-2 is a listed pseudogene. The CDR3 is made up of 17 amino acids. The CDR3 reads CASRPTRQGFHGYEQYF. CDR3 coding DNA: TGTGCAAGTCGCCCCACTAGACAGGGCTTTCACGGCTACGAGCAGTACTTC.

J is TRBJ1-6 and V is TRBV11-2; weak D call: TRBD1 (6 bases). The CDR3 is made up of 17 amino acids. Germline V gene lookup returns CDR1 SGHAT and CDR2 FQNNGV. The V gene lost 5 bases and the J gene lost 0 bases, with 14 bases spanning the gap. CDR3 nucleotide sequence: TGTGCCAGCAGCGAGAACAGGGTTAGCTCCTATAATTCACCCCTCCACTTT. Protein: CASSENRVSSYNSPLHF. The full variable domain, completed using reference TRBV11-2 and TRBJ1-6, is EAGVAQSPRYKIIEKRQSVAFWCNPISGHATLYWYQQILGQGPKLLIQFQNNGVVDDSQLPKDRFSAERLKGVDSTLKIQPAKLEDSAVYLCASSENRVSSYNSPLHFGNGTRLTVT.

The chain uses TRBV19 and TRBJ2-2; tentatively, D is TRBD2 (6 bases). This CDR3 has 14 amino acids. CDR1 LNHDA and CDR2 SQIVND come from the germline V gene (reference sequence). V was pared by 4 bases and J by 3 bases, with 9 bases between. CDR3 DNA: TGTGCCAGTAGTAATCGGGGGTACACCGGGGAGCTGTTTTTT. Its translation is CASSNRGYTGELFF.

The chain links TRBV19 to TRBJ2-1; TRBD2 matches 9 bases. The CDR3 covers 16 residues. The germline V gene encodes CDR1 LNHDA and CDR2 SQIVND (reference sequence). V was pared by 5 bases and J by 4 bases, with 9 bases of the junction left unmatched. CDR3 nucleotide sequence: TGTGCCAGTAGTTTCTTATTTAGCGGGGGATACAATGAGCAGTTCTTC. Translating gives CASSFLFSGGYNEQFF.

The V and J genes are TRBV7-9 and TRBJ1-2, with a weak D call TRBD1 (6 bases). Germline V lookup: CDR1 SEHNR, CDR2 FQNEAQ (reference sequence). The germline V and J ends were trimmed by 5 bases and 3 bases, with 13 bases remaining between them. The CDR3 consists of 14 residues. Written as DNA, the CDR3 is TGTGCCAGCAGCCGAGACAGGTTGGACTATGGCTACACCTTC. This sequence encodes CASSRDRLDYGYTF.

The chain links TRBV29-1 to TRBJ1-4; unclear D gene. The germline V and J ends were trimmed by 5 bases and 5 bases, with 6 bases remaining between them. The germline V gene has CDR1 SQVTM and CDR2 ANQGSEA. The CDR3 runs to 11 residues. The CDR3 sequence is CSVQTNEKLFF. The DNA of the CDR3 is TGCAGCGTTCAGACAAATGAAAAACTGTTTTTT.

The chain links TRBV9 to TRBJ1-2; D possibly corresponds to TRBD1 (5 bases). V shed 4 bases and J shed 6 bases, with 16 bases lying between them. Germline V gene sequence: CDR1 SGDLS, CDR2 YYNGEE. The CDR3 spans 14 residues. CDR3 bases: TGTGCCAGCAGCCACGACACAGGACCTGATGGCTACACCTTC. Translating it yields CASSHDTGPDGYTF.

The rearrangement joins TRBV11-3 to TRBJ2-2; a weak D match, TRBD1 (5 bases). The V gene's germline CDR1 is SGHNT and CDR2 YENEEA. Trimming cost V 5 bases and J 6 bases, with 13 bases left between them. This CDR3 has 14 residues. The CDR3 here is CASSAGQGSGELFF. The CDR3 DNA reads as TGTGCCAGCAGCGCAGGGCAAGGTTCCGGGGAGCTGTTTTTT.

The chain combines TRBV19 with TRBJ1-2; D is possibly TRBD1 (6 bases). The CDR3 has 16 residues. CDR1 is LNHDA, CDR2 SQIVND, per germline (reference sequence). Trimming pared 8 bases from V and 1 base from J, leaving 20 bases between. This CDR3 is CASHVLGAGDNYGYTF. CDR3 nucleotide sequence: TGTGCCAGTCACGTCTTAGGGGCAGGGGATAACTATGGCTACACCTTC.

The J gene is TRBJ1-3, the V gene TRBV11-2, with D unresolved. CDR3 length: 15 amino acids. Germline V gives CDR1 SGHAT, CDR2 FQNNGV. V dropped 4 bases and J dropped 3 bases, with 13 bases sitting between them. In DNA form, the CDR3 reads TGTGCCAGCAGCTCGAGGGTATTTGGTGGAAACACCATATATTTT. It codes for CASSSRVFGGNTIYF.

The J gene is TRBJ1-2, the V gene TRBV2, with 7 positions matching TRBD1. The CDR3 sequence is 13 residues long. V shed 5 bases and J 6 bases; nucleotides not matched to a gene: 6. CDR1 is SNHLY, CDR2 FYNNEI, per germline. For the CDR3, the DNA is TGTGCCAGCAGTCCGATAGGACAGGATGGCTACACCTTC. This codes for CASSPIGQDGYTF.

The V and J genes are TRBV7-9 and TRBJ1-1; 10 bases are shared with TRBD1. Germline CDR1 is SEHNR and CDR2 is FQNEAQ (reference sequence). The J segment lost 7 bases and the V segment lost 2 bases, leaving 10 bases of the junction unmatched. The CDR3 contains 16 residues. The CDR3 is CASSLRPGTGVDEAFF. In DNA, the CDR3 is TGTGCCAGCAGCTTACGCCCCGGGACAGGGGTTGATGAAGCTTTCTTT.

V and J are TRBV6-1 and TRBJ2-3; D gene ambiguous. The CDR3 contains 13 residues. V lost 2 bases and J lost 2, with 5 bases in between. Germline CDR1 reads MNHNS; CDR2 reads SASEGT. The CDR3 loop is CASSEPPTDTQYF. In DNA form, the CDR3 reads TGTGCCAGCAGTGAACCCCCCACAGATACGCAGTATTTT.

The rearrangement joins TRBV5-1 to TRBJ1-3; D not resolved. Germline lookup yields CDR1 SGHRS and CDR2 YFSETQ. The CDR3 length is 18 residues. The ends were cut back, 0 bases at V and 0 bases at J, with 16 bases in the middle. The CDR3 DNA is TGCGCCAGCAGCTTGGTTGGTGGCTATATATACTCTGGAAACACCATATATTTT. Its protein is CASSLVGGYIYSGNTIYF.

The rearrangement uses TRBV10-3 and TRBJ2-3; TRBD2 matches at 9 bases. The junction had 7 bases not matched to a gene; V was cut back by 7 bases and J by 2 bases. The germline V gene has CDR1 ENHRY and CDR2 SYGVKD. This CDR3 has 15 residues. This chain's CDR3 is CAINSRGGTTDTQYF. DNA for the CDR3: TGTGCCATCAATTCGCGGGGGGGAACCACAGATACGCAGTATTTT.

This clone has a single count. The chain is built from TRBV7-9 and TRBJ1-2; 7 bases agree with TRBD1. CDR1 and CDR2 from the germline V gene are SEHNR and FQNEAQ (reference sequence). Trimming removed 5 bases from V and 5 bases from J; junction bases left unmatched: 14. There are 16 residues in the CDR3. The CDR3: CASSPEEDTGVYGYTF. The CDR3 DNA reads as TGTGCCAGCAGCCCGGAGGAGGATACAGGGGTTTATGGCTACACCTTC.

CDR3 coding DNA: TGCAGTGCTAGTTATCGAGGGCAGACCGTATACGAGCAGTACTTC. This gives the protein CSASYRGQTVYEQYF. The genes are TRBV20-1 and TRBJ2-7, with D tentatively TRBD2 (5 bases). The CDR3 contains 15 residues. Trimming removed 3 bases at V and 4 bases at J, with 19 bases between. Germline V gives CDR1 DFQATT, CDR2 SNEGSKA (reference sequence).

The chain has TRBV27 and TRBJ1-1; 7 bases are shared with TRBD1. In germline, CDR1 is MNHEY, CDR2 SMNVEV (reference sequence). The V segment lost 8 bases and the J segment 5 bases; nucleotides outside the gene matches: 8. This CDR3 has 13 amino acids. The CDR3, as DNA: TGTGCCAGCGGCCCCAGGGGGTTAACTGAAGCTTTCTTT. It codes for CASGPRGLTEAFF.

The V call is TRBV20-1, the J call TRBJ2-1; D is unclear. CDR1 is DFQATT, CDR2 SNEGSKA, per germline (reference sequence). Trimming pared 4 bases from V and 10 bases from J, leaving 5 bases between. The CDR3 contains 9 residues. Here the CDR3 reads CSATREQFF. CDR3 DNA sequence: TGCAGTGCTACTCGGGAGCAGTTCTTC.

This clone is a singleton in its sample. V is TRBV7-2 and J is TRBJ2-7; TRBD2 is a possible D gene (7 bases). The CDR3 is 16 residues long. CDR1 and CDR2 from the germline V gene are SGHTA and FQGNSA. Trimming stripped 3 bases from V and 2 bases from J, with 17 bases between. DNA of the CDR3: TGTGCCAGCAGCTTTAGGGGTGGGGGGGCCCCCTACGAGCAGTACTTC. It yields the protein CASSFRGGGAPYEQYF. Looking up the rest from reference TRBV7-2 and TRBJ2-7 gives the full variable domain: GAGVSQSPSNKVTEKGKDVELRCDPISGHTALYWYRQSLGQGLEFLIYFQGNSAPDKSGLPSDRFSAERTGGSVSTLTIQRTQQEDSAVYLCASSFRGGGAPYEQYFGPGTRLTVT.

The chain employs TRBV4-2 and TRBJ1-2, with unresolved D. The CDR3 consists of 12 residues. V lost 0 bases and J lost 7, with 6 bases in between. The V gene's germline CDR1 is LGHNA and CDR2 YNFKEQ. DNA for the CDR3: TGTGCCAGCAGCCAAGATTCAGGTGGCTACACCTTC. Protein sequence: CASSQDSGGYTF.

The CDR3 sequence: CASSNTGGKLTEAFF. The DNA of the CDR3 is TGTGCCAGCTCAAATACAGGGGGCAAGTTAACTGAAGCTTTCTTT. The rearrangement joins TRBV18 to TRBJ1-1, with 9 bases fitting TRBD1. This CDR3 comprises 15 residues. The junction had 9 bases not matched to a gene; V was cut back by 5 bases and J by 5 bases. From germline, CDR1 is KGHSH and CDR2 LQKENI.

The chain has TRBV15 and TRBJ1-5; the D gene is possibly TRBD1 (5 bases). CDR3 length: 16 amino acids. Trimming left V 6 bases short and J 6 bases short, with 21 bases between. The germline V gene encodes CDR1 LNHNV and CDR2 YYDKDF (reference sequence). Here the CDR3 reads CATSRIGSGTAQPQHF. The DNA of the CDR3 is TGTGCCACCAGTCGAATAGGGTCGGGGACCGCTCAGCCCCAGCATTTT. The full variable domain, with the rest looked up from reference TRBV15 and TRBJ1-5, is DAMVIQNPRYQVTQFGKPVTLSCSQTLNHNVMYWYQQKSSQAPKLLFHYYDKDFNNEADTPDNFQSRRPNTSFCFLDIRSPGLGDTAMYLCATSRIGSGTAQPQHFGDGTRLSIL.

The chain recombines TRBV2 with TRBJ1-5; 7 bases fit TRBD1. From germline, CDR1 is SNHLY and CDR2 FYNNEI. J was trimmed by 4 bases and V by 6 bases; bases with no gene match: 12. CDR3 length: 16 amino acids. CDR3 loop: CASRRGLGDSNQPQHF. CDR3 nucleotide sequence: TGTGCCAGCAGGAGGGGGTTGGGGGACAGTAATCAGCCCCAGCATTTT.

The rearrangement links TRBV11-3 to TRBJ2-3, with 9 nucleotides matching TRBD2. This CDR3 comprises 15 residues. Trimming took 1 base from V and 4 from J; bases not matched to a gene: 3. Germline CDR1 SGHNT, CDR2 YENEEA. The CDR3 DNA reads TGTGCCAGCAGCTTAGCAGCGGGGGGCGCAGATACGCAGTATTTT. It is translated as CASSLAAGGADTQYF.

The chain recombines TRBV2 with TRBJ1-1; D is unresolved. CDR1 and CDR2 (germline): SNHLY, FYNNEI. CDR3 size: 14 residues. With 2 bases removed from V and 10 bases from J, the gap between germline ends came to 17 bases. Here the CDR3 reads CASSESGNDLGAFF. The CDR3 DNA sequence: TGTGCCAGCAGTGAATCCGGGAATGACCTCGGAGCTTTCTTT.